Listed below are T cell receptor beta chains from one sample, sequenced in a study of long-term antiretroviral therapy in people with HIV. This table comes from immunoSEQ multiplex PCR, and its TCRdb copy is limited to in-frame clones, with some not included. Of 20,000 to 30,000 clones listed, approximately 81% are singletons. This specimen consisted of unsorted PBMCs, obtained 2.3 years after starting antiretroviral therapy. These receptors were taken from a man aged 35 to 55 with HIV. Each CDR3 is given with its conserved first and last residue. Fields, in order: clone size, D gene, J gene, V gene, CDR3 length, CDR3 DNA, CDR3 protein. D genes are given only for firm matches. Expanded clones get a size class; other rows say once, few or many, or leave the size out.

NA	NA	TRBJ1-2	TRBV6-1	15	TGTGCCAGCAGTGAAATTGACAGTTTAGGATATGGCTACACCTTC	CASSEIDSLGYGYTF
NA	NA	TRBJ1-5	TRBV6-1	15	TGTGCCAGCAGTGTGGTCGGGACACTGAATCAGCCCCAGCATTTT	CASSVVGTLNQPQHF
NA	TRBD1	TRBJ2-7	TRBV4-1	16	TGCGCCAGCAGCCAAGGGGCGGGGACAGGGGCCTACGAGCAGTACTTC	CASSQGAGTGAYEQYF
once	NA	TRBJ2-3	TRBV5-6	16	TGTGCCAGCAGCTTGGTCGGTGTATCCGTCACAGATACGCAGTATTTT	CASSLVGVSVTDTQYF
NA	TRBD1	TRBJ1-2	TRBV7-9	17	TGTGCCAGCAGCTTAGGGGGACAGGGGGTGTTAAACTATGGCTACACCTTC	CASSLGGQGVLNYGYTF
NA	NA	TRBJ1-5	TRBV27	13	TGTGCCAGCAGCGGAGGTGTCAATCAGCCCCAGCATTTT	CASSGGVNQPQHF
once	TRBD1	TRBJ1-1	TRBV9	16	TGTGCCAGCAGCGTAGACACAGGGGGCCGGGACACTGAAGCTTTCTTT	CASSVDTGGRDTEAFF
NA	NA	TRBJ1-5	TRBV15	14	TGTGCCACCGGTCAGGACGGGATAAATCAGCCCCAGCATTTT	CATGQDGINQPQHF
NA	TRBD2	TRBJ2-2	TRBV11-3	19	TGTGCCAGCAGCTTAAGGACGGGACTAGCGGGAGGTTACACCGGGGAGCTGTTTTTT	CASSLRTGLAGGYTGELFF
NA	NA	TRBJ2-3	TRBV13	14	TGTGCCAGCAGCTTAGCGGGAGATCCGACTGATGGGTATTTT	CASSLAGDPTDGYF
NA	NA	TRBJ1-2	TRBV20-1	11	TGCAGTGCTTGGTGGGACTATGGCTACACCTTC	CSAWWDYGYTF
NA	NA	TRBJ1-2	TRBV2	14	TGTGCCAGCAGTGAAAGTCCCCGTCCGGCTGGCTACACCTTC	CASSESPRPAGYTF
NA	NA	TRBJ1-2	TRBV2	13	TGTGCCAGCAGCGACGAGGGAGTCTATGGCTACACCTTC	CASSDEGVYGYTF
NA	TRBD1	TRBJ1-4	TRBV18	19	TGTGCCAGCTCACGGACTCCGGGACAGGGGACTGCAACTAATGAAAAACTGTTTTTT	CASSRTPGQGTATNEKLFF
NA	TRBD2	TRBJ2-1	TRBV5-5	15	TGTGCCAGCAGCTTATGGACTAGCGGCGACAATGAGCAGTTCTTC	CASSLWTSGDNEQFF
NA	TRBD1	TRBJ1-4	TRBV5-6	16	TGTGCCAGCAGCTTGCTCAACGCAGGGGGTAATGAAAAACTGTTTTTT	CASSLLNAGGNEKLFF
NA	NA	TRBJ1-5	TRBV27	14	TGTGCCAGCAGTTTAAATCAGGGTCTGCAGCCCCAGCATTTT	CASSLNQGLQPQHF
NA	TRBD1	TRBJ1-2	TRBV29-1	13	TGCAGCGCCCTCACAGGACAGGGGTATGGCTACACCTTC	CSALTGQGYGYTF
few	TRBD1	TRBJ2-3	TRBV11-2	17	TGTGCCAGCAGCTTAGTAGGAACAGGGGGCAATTGGGATACGCAGTATTTT	CASSLVGTGGNWDTQYF
NA	TRBD2	TRBJ2-5	TRBV5-1	15	TGCGCCAGCAGCACGGCTCGACTAGCGGGAGAGACCCAGTACTTC	CASSTARLAGETQYF
NA	TRBD1	TRBJ2-7	TRBV2	14	TGTGCCAGCATGGGACAGGGGGTAACCTACGAGCAGTACTTC	CASMGQGVTYEQYF
NA	NA	TRBJ1-5	TRBV23-1	17	TGCGCCCACAACCGTGCAGATACGGGATATAGCAATCAGCCCCAGCATTTT	CAHNRADTGYSNQPQHF
once	NA	TRBJ1-1	TRBV5-6	15	TGTGCCAGCAGCTTCTTCACAGGGAGGAACACTGAAGCTTTCTTT	CASSFFTGRNTEAFF
few	TRBD1	TRBJ1-1	TRBV25-1	18	TGTGCCAGCAGTGACCCCACGGGGACAGGGCTCATGAACACTGAAGCTTTCTTT	CASSDPTGTGLMNTEAFF
NA	NA	TRBJ2-2	TRBV18	16	TGTGCCAGCTCACCACAAGGCGGGACAGACACCGGGGAGCTGTTTTTT	CASSPQGGTDTGELFF
NA	NA	TRBJ1-4	TRBV7-6	13	TGTGCCAGCAGCTTAGTTCAGGGGGAAAAACTGTTTTTT	CASSLVQGEKLFF
NA	TRBD1	TRBJ1-2	TRBV7-9	15	TGTGCCAGCAGCTACGGACAGGAGCCTAACTATGGCTACACCTTC	CASSYGQEPNYGYTF
few	NA	TRBJ2-7	TRBV6-1	15	TGTGCCAGCAGTGAAGGACACCTAGGTCCCTACGAGCAGTACTTC	CASSEGHLGPYEQYF
NA	TRBD2	TRBJ2-5	TRBV11-2	14	TGTGCCAGCAGCCCCCGGGGAGGGCAAGAGACCCAGTACTTC	CASSPRGGQETQYF
NA	NA	TRBJ1-1	TRBV2	11	TGTGCCAGCAGCCGCGACACTGAAGCTTTCTTT	CASSRDTEAFF
NA	NA	TRBJ2-3	TRBV6-5	14	TGTGCCAGCAGGCGATTTCGGGGCACAGATACGCAGTATTTT	CASRRFRGTDTQYF
NA	NA	TRBJ1-6	TRBV9	14	TGTGCCAGCAGAAGCGGAACCTATAATTCACCCCTCCACTTT	CASRSGTYNSPLHF
NA	NA	TRBJ2-1	TRBV27	15	TGTGCCAGCAGCGCTGACGCGGGGGCCACCAATGAGCAGTTCTTC	CASSADAGATNEQFF
NA	NA	TRBJ2-6	TRBV5-5	13	TGTGCCAGCCTGAACTCTGGGGCCAACGTCCTGACTTTC	CASLNSGANVLTF
NA	NA	TRBJ2-6	TRBV4-2	14	TGTGCCAGCAGCCAAGATTCTGGGGCCAACGTCCTGACTTTC	CASSQDSGANVLTF
NA	TRBD1	TRBJ1-2	TRBV27	14	TGTGCCAGCAGTCCCCTCACAGGGGGCTATGGCTACACCTTC	CASSPLTGGYGYTF
NA	NA	TRBJ2-5	TRBV19	11	TGTGCCAGTAGTACAGCTGAGACCCAGTACTTC	CASSTAETQYF
NA	NA	TRBJ1-1	TRBV5-1	18	TGCGCCAGCAGCCTGGCGGGGAGCCAGTACTGGGATGGCACTGAAGCTTTCTTT	CASSLAGSQYWDGTEAFF
medium-sized	NA	TRBJ1-1	TRBV29-1	12	TGCAGCGTGAAGGGGGGGAACACTGAAGCTTTCTTT	CSVKGGNTEAFF
once	TRBD1	TRBJ1-1	TRBV7-8	13	TGTGCCAGCAGCTTAGGTCCGGACAGGAGAGCTTTCTTT	CASSLGPDRRAFF
NA	NA	TRBJ2-7	TRBV6-5	13	TGTGCCAGCAGCCAGGGGTTGACCTACGAGCAGTACTTC	CASSQGLTYEQYF
NA	TRBD1	TRBJ2-2	TRBV7-7	15	TGTGCTAGCAGCCCTACCGGGACAGGGTCCGGGGAACTGTTTTTT	CASSPTGTGSGELFF